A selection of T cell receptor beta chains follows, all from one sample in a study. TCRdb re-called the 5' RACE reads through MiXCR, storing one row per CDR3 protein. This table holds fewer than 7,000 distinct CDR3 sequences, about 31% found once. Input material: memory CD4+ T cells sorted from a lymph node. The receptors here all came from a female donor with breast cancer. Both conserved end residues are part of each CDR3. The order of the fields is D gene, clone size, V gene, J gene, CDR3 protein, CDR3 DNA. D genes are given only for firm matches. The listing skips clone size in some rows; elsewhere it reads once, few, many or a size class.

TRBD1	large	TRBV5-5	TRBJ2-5	CASSWTGTDQETQYF	TGTGCCAGCAGCTGGACCGGGACAGATCAAGAGACCCAGTACTTC
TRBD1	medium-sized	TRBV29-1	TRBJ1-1	CSARQGLNTEAFF	TGCAGCGCCAGACAGGGCTTGAACACTGAAGCTTTCTTT
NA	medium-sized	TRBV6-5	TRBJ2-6	CASSYSVVKLSSGANVLTF	TGTGCCAGCAGTTACTCGGTGGTCAAACTAAGCTCTGGGGCCAACGTCCTGACTTTC
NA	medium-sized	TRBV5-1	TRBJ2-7	CASSLDNRYEQYF	TGCGCCAGCAGCTTGGACAACCGCTACGAGCAGTACTTC
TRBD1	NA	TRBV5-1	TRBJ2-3	CASSLHGTADTQYF	TGCGCCAGCAGCCTACACGGGACAGCAGATACGCAGTATTTT
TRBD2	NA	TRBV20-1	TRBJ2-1	CSARALAEVLNEQFF	TGCAGTGCTAGAGCGCTAGCGGAGGTCCTCAATGAGCAGTTCTTC
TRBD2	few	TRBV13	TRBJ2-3	CASSSGLTGPGRTDTQYF	TGTGCCAGCAGCTCGGGACTAACGGGACCCGGCCGCACAGATACGCAGTATTTT
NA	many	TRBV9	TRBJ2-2	CASSLQTGANTGELFF	TGTGCCAGCAGCTTACAGACAGGAGCGAACACCGGGGAGCTGTTTTTT
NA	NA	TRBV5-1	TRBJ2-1	CASSLSPNSNEQFF	TGCGCCAGCAGCTTGTCTCCTAACTCCAATGAGCAGTTCTTC
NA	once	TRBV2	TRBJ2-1	CASSGSVAGTYNEQFF	TGTGCCAGCAGTGGGTCCGTTGCGGGAACCTACAATGAGCAGTTCTTC
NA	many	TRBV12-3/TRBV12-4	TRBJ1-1	CASSLPQHILGNTEAFF	TGTGCCAGCAGTTTACCCCAGCACATATTAGGGAACACTGAAGCTTTCTTT
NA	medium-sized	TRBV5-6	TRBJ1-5	CASSFRYQPQHF	TGTGCCAGCAGCTTCCGGTATCAGCCCCAGCATTTT
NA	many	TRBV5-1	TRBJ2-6	CASSLAITLGANVLTF	TGCGCCAGCAGCTTGGCCATCACATTGGGGGCCAACGTCCTGACTTTC
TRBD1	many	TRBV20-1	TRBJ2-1	CSASIPATGAYNEQFF	TGCAGTGCTAGTATCCCCGCGACAGGGGCCTACAATGAGCAGTTCTTC
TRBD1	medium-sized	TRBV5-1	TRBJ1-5	CASSLHGTGNQPQHF	TGCGCCAGCAGCCTACACGGGACAGGGAATCAGCCCCAGCATTTT
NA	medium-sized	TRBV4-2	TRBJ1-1	CASSQDEGSTEAFF	TGTGCCAGCAGCCAAGACGAGGGGAGCACTGAAGCTTTCTTT
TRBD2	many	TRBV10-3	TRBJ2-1	CAISESSGSPSYNEQFF	TGTGCCATCAGTGAATCTAGCGGGAGTCCTTCCTACAATGAGCAGTTCTTC
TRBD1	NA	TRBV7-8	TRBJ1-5	CASSLGDRENQPQHF	TGTGCCAGCAGCTTAGGGGACAGGGAGAATCAGCCCCAGCATTTT
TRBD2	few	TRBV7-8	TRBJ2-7	CASSIRAGDSYEQYF	TGTGCCAGCAGCATAAGAGCGGGAGACTCCTACGAGCAGTACTTC
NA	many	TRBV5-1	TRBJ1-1	CASSVDKVLDPRRTEAFF	TGCGCCAGCAGTGTTGATAAGGTCCTGGACCCAAGAAGGACTGAAGCTTTCTTT
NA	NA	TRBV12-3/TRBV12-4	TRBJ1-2	CASSSSNYGYTF	TGTGCCAGCAGTTCCTCTAACTATGGCTACACCTTC
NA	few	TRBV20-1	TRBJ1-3	CSARSMAFSGNTIYF	TGCAGTGCTAGATCTATGGCCTTCTCTGGAAACACCATATATTTT
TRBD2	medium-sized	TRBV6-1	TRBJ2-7	CASSVPSGRAPYEQYF	TGTGCCAGCAGTGTCCCTAGCGGGAGGGCCCCCTACGAGCAGTACTTC
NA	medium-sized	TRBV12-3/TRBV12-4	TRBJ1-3	CASSFSGRTSGNTIYF	TGTGCCAGCAGTTTTAGTGGCAGAACCTCTGGAAACACCATATATTTT
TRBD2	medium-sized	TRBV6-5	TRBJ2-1	CAILWTSGSYNEQFF	TGTGCCATCCTTTGGACTAGCGGTTCCTACAATGAGCAGTTCTTC
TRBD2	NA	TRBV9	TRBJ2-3	CASSVVSGSADTQYF	TGTGCCAGCAGCGTAGTTAGCGGGAGTGCAGATACGCAGTATTTT
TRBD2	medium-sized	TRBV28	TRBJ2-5	CASSFLFRSAGAGETQYF	TGTGCCAGCAGTTTTTTGTTCCGTTCAGCGGGGGCCGGGGAGACCCAGTACTTC
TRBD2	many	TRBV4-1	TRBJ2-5	CASSQETSGRRRETQYF	TGCGCCAGCAGCCAAGAGACTAGCGGGAGGAGGAGGGAGACCCAGTACTTC
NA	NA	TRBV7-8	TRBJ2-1	CASSLNQGNEQFF	TGTGCCAGCAGCTTAAACCAGGGAAACGAGCAGTTCTTC
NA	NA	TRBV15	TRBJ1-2	CATSRVVASDGGYTF	TGTGCCACCAGCAGAGTGGTGGCTTCGGACGGTGGCTACACCTTC
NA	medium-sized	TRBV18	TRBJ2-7	CASSPSRDNYEQYF	TGTGCCAGCTCACCGTCTAGGGACAACTACGAGCAGTACTTC
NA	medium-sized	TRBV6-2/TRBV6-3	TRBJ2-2	CASRKLGQPLSDTGELFF	TGTGCCAGCAGAAAACTGGGCCAGCCTTTGTCGGACACCGGGGAGCTGTTTTTT
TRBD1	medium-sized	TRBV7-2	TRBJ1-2	CASSPSTGQADYGYTF	TGTGCCAGCAGCCCTTCTACCGGACAGGCAGACTATGGCTACACCTTC
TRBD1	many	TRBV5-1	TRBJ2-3	CASSGQGALTDTQYF	TGCGCCAGCAGCGGACAGGGGGCTCTCACAGATACGCAGTATTTT
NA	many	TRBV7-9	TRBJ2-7	CASSSPKSYEQYF	TGTGCCAGCAGCTCCCCCAAATCCTACGAGCAGTACTTC
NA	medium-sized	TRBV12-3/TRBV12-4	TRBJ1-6	CASRETGRGDNSPLHF	TGTGCCAGCAGGGAAACAGGGAGGGGAGATAATTCACCCCTCCACTTT
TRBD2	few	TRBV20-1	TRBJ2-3	CSGRAGVTDTQYF	TGCAGTGGCCGAGCGGGAGTGACAGATACGCAGTATTTT
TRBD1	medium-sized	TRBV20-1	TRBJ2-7	CSASETGGLGEQYF	TGCAGTGCTAGCGAGACAGGGGGTTTGGGCGAGCAGTACTTC
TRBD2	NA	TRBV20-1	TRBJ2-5	CSARDTLAGQVETQYF	TGCAGTGCTAGAGATACACTAGCGGGGCAAGTGGAGACCCAGTACTTC
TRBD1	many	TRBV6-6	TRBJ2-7	CASSSRGQAAYEQYF	TGTGCCAGCAGTTCCCGGGGACAGGCGGCCTACGAGCAGTACTTC
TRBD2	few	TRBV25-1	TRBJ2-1	CASSEWVVASGINEQFF	TGTGCCAGCAGTGAATGGGTAGTAGCTAGCGGGATAAATGAGCAGTTCTTC